This T cell receptor beta chain derives from a study of human T cells and chemical hapten exposure. The template was total RNA from unfractionated whole blood. TCRdb reprocessed the 5' RACE reads via MiXCR and lists one record per CDR3 protein. This sample has under 150,000 distinct CDR3 sequences, with around a fifth found just once. This CDR3 comprises 13 residues. V was trimmed by 5 bases and J by 8 bases, leaving 12 bases between them. The clonotype originates from a human donor in good health. The chain employs TRBV12-3 or TRBV12-4 and TRBJ1-4, with D hard to call. As DNA, the CDR3 is TGTGCCAGCAGTCCCGACGTCCAGGAAAAACTGTTTTTT. Protein: CASSPDVQEKLFF.